In its sample, the clone carrying this T cell receptor beta chain was seen many times. The data were obtained in a study of blood T cell repertoires in COVID-19. Study details: The cDNA or gDNA used as material had been derived from T cells, B-cell-depleted T cells, or PBMCs.

This CDR3 is built from 15 residues. Germline values: CDR1 SEHNR, CDR2 FQNEAQ (reference sequence). V lost 5 bases and J lost 8, with 18 bases in between. Libraries were prepared by immunoSEQ multiplex PCR; TCRdb keeps only in-frame clonotypes and omits some of them. The data contain roughly 100,000 clones, roughly 82% of them singletons. Sample: peripheral blood. This receptor was identified in a man between 60 and 75 years old with acute or convalescent COVID-19. This chain links TRBV7-9 with TRBJ1-4, with TRBD1 as a possible D gene (5 bases). CDR3 sequence (DNA): TGTGCCAGCAGCATCCTCGGGGGACCTGCAGAAAAACTGTTTTTT. Protein: CASSILGGPAEKLFF.